These T cell receptor beta chains were read from a single sample in a study of T cell clones after liver transplantation. Here immunoSEQ multiplex PCR was the method, and the copy in TCRdb shows in-frame clones only, minus some. The sample holds around 51,000 clones, 86% seen once. The sequencing used CD8+ T cells from blood, collected 12 months after liver transplant. All receptors come from a human patient who received a liver transplant. Part of the T cells may come from the graft donor. CDR3s include the opening cysteine and the closing phenylalanine or tryptophan. Fields, in order: J gene, clone size, D gene, V gene, CDR3 DNA, CDR3 protein. A D gene is named only where the DNA matches it firmly. Size is omitted from some rows. Given values are once, few, many or a class for expanded clones.

j_call: TRBJ1-1
clone_size: .
d_call: .
v_call: TRBV18
cdr3_nt: TGTGCCAGCTCACCACCAGGGGGTCTCCTTATGAACACTGAAGCTTTCTTT
cdr3_aa: CASSPPGGLLMNTEAFF

j_call: TRBJ1-5
clone_size: .
d_call: .
v_call: TRBV19
cdr3_nt: TGTGCCAGTAGCACACCGGGACGCCAGCATTTT
cdr3_aa: CASSTPGRQHF

j_call: TRBJ2-7
clone_size: .
d_call: TRBD2
v_call: TRBV2
cdr3_nt: TGTGCCAGCAGTGAATCGGGGGGGAGCTCCTACGAGCAGTACTTC
cdr3_aa: CASSESGGSSYEQYF

j_call: TRBJ1-5
clone_size: .
d_call: .
v_call: TRBV19
cdr3_nt: TGTGCCAGTAGTATTTTTTTACAGGGTCATCAGCCCCAGCATTTT
cdr3_aa: CASSIFLQGHQPQHF

j_call: TRBJ2-1
clone_size: .
d_call: TRBD1
v_call: TRBV6-1
cdr3_nt: TGTGCCAGCAGTGAATGGGGACAGAACTACAATGAGCAGTTCTTC
cdr3_aa: CASSEWGQNYNEQFF

j_call: TRBJ1-1
clone_size: .
d_call: .
v_call: TRBV27
cdr3_nt: TGTGCCAGCAGTTTGAGGGCTATGAACACTGAAGCTTTCTTT
cdr3_aa: CASSLRAMNTEAFF

j_call: TRBJ2-7
clone_size: .
d_call: .
v_call: TRBV5-5
cdr3_nt: TGTGCCAGCAGCTTGTCTCCCCGGAGCTCCTACGAGCAGTACTTC
cdr3_aa: CASSLSPRSSYEQYF

j_call: TRBJ2-7
clone_size: medium-sized
d_call: .
v_call: TRBV27
cdr3_nt: TGTGCCACTCTCGGAAGGGCCTACGAGCAGTACTTC
cdr3_aa: CATLGRAYEQYF

j_call: TRBJ1-2
clone_size: .
d_call: TRBD1
v_call: TRBV4-3
cdr3_nt: TGCGCCAGCAGCCAAGATCACAGGGGAAGCTATGGCTACACCTTC
cdr3_aa: CASSQDHRGSYGYTF

j_call: TRBJ2-3
clone_size: .
d_call: .
v_call: TRBV28
cdr3_nt: TGTGCCAGCAGTTTACGGCAGTCAGAAGATACGCAGTATTTT
cdr3_aa: CASSLRQSEDTQYF

j_call: TRBJ2-1
clone_size: .
d_call: .
v_call: TRBV5-6
cdr3_nt: TGTGCCAGCCACAGCTTTACCCTCCCAATAAGTGAGCAGTTCTTC
cdr3_aa: CASHSFTLPISEQFF

j_call: TRBJ2-1
clone_size: .
d_call: .
v_call: TRBV28
cdr3_nt: TGTGCCAGCAGCTCACCCGGGGAGGATGAGCAGTTCTTC
cdr3_aa: CASSSPGEDEQFF

j_call: TRBJ2-7
clone_size: .
d_call: TRBD2
v_call: TRBV27
cdr3_nt: TGTGCCAGCAGCAGTCTAGCGGGTTCCTACGAGCAGTACTTC
cdr3_aa: CASSSLAGSYEQYF

j_call: TRBJ2-7
clone_size: .
d_call: TRBD1
v_call: TRBV28
cdr3_nt: TGTGCCAGCAGTCCCCTCGCCTTGACAGGGGGTTTTTACGAGCAGTACTTC
cdr3_aa: CASSPLALTGGFYEQYF

j_call: TRBJ2-3
clone_size: .
d_call: TRBD2
v_call: TRBV7-9
cdr3_nt: TGTGCCAGCAGCTTAGGAGAGTCTAGCGGGGCCACAGATACGCAGTATTTT
cdr3_aa: CASSLGESSGATDTQYF

j_call: TRBJ1-1
clone_size: .
d_call: .
v_call: TRBV7-6
cdr3_nt: TGTGCCAGCAGCCCCACGGGACGGATGAACACTGAAGCTTTCTTT
cdr3_aa: CASSPTGRMNTEAFF

j_call: TRBJ2-7
clone_size: .
d_call: .
v_call: TRBV28
cdr3_nt: TGTGCCACCAGGCCCCCGGGATACTCCTACGAGCAGTACTTC
cdr3_aa: CATRPPGYSYEQYF

j_call: TRBJ2-7
clone_size: .
d_call: .
v_call: TRBV9
cdr3_nt: TGTGCCAGCAGCGTAGCCCACAGCTCCTACGAGCAGTACTTC
cdr3_aa: CASSVAHSSYEQYF

j_call: TRBJ2-5
clone_size: .
d_call: .
v_call: TRBV5-1
cdr3_nt: TGCGCCAGCAGCTTGGCCCCTCAAGAGACCCAGTACTTC
cdr3_aa: CASSLAPQETQYF

j_call: TRBJ1-1
clone_size: .
d_call: .
v_call: TRBV2
cdr3_nt: TGTGCCAGCAGTGAGGGGAGAAGGAACACTGAAGCTTTCTTT
cdr3_aa: CASSEGRRNTEAFF